The 25 T cell receptor beta chains below were found in one sample sequenced in a study of blood T cell repertoires in COVID-19. Produced via immunoSEQ multiplex PCR; TCRdb's table is partial and in-frame only. The sample has about 250,000 clones; just over 85% are singletons. The specimen was PBMCs or T cells enriched from blood (not recorded which). The receptors originated from a man aged 35 to 55 who had recovered from COVID-19.

The genes are TRBV6-1 and TRBJ1-4; the D gene is possibly TRBD1 (6 bases). V was clipped by 1 base and J by 1 base, with 10 bases between them. CDR3 length: 16 amino acids. Germline loops: CDR1 MNHNS, CDR2 SASEGT. The CDR3 DNA reads TGTGCCAGCAGTGAAGGACAGGCCATAACTAATGAAAAACTGTTTTTT. This gives the protein CASSEGQAITNEKLFF.

V gene TRBV27 combines with J gene TRBJ2-5; D unresolved. Germline-derived CDR1 and CDR2 are MNHEY and SMNVEV (reference sequence). Trimming removed 6 bases from V and 1 base from J, with 3 bases in between. The CDR3 spans 11 residues. This CDR3 is CASSSQETQYF. Written as DNA, the CDR3 is TGTGCCAGCAGCTCCCAAGAGACCCAGTACTTC.

The chain recombines TRBV18 with TRBJ2-3, with TRBD2 matching 10 bases. V trimming: 3 bases; J trimming: 2 bases; junction bases outside the gene matches: 5. The length of the CDR3 is 16 residues. Germline V gives CDR1 KGHSH, CDR2 LQKENI. The CDR3 reads CASSPRTSGFTDTQYF. The CDR3 DNA is TGTGCCAGCTCACCGAGGACTAGCGGATTCACAGATACGCAGTATTTT.

The chain joins TRBV23-1 to TRBJ2-3, with 7 bases lining up with TRBD1. TRBV23-1 is annotated as an ORF whose role is uncertain. The J segment lost 0 bases and the V segment lost 6 bases, leaving 6 bases of the junction unmatched. This CDR3 comprises 15 residues. The DNA for the CDR3 is TGCGCCAGCAGGGAACGACAGGGAAGCACAGATACGCAGTATTTT. Protein sequence: CASRERQGSTDTQYF.

The V gene is TRBV3-1 (or the pseudogene TRBV3-2), the J gene TRBJ2-2; no clear D gene. Germline V gene data show CDR1 as LGHDT and CDR2 as YNNKEL (reference sequence). The CDR3 runs 14 residues. V was cut by 4 bases and J by 1 base, with 7 bases left in between. The CDR3: CASSLKQNTGELFF. The CDR3 DNA sequence: TGTGCCAGCAGCCTGAAACAGAACACCGGGGAGCTGTTTTTT.

This clone was seen once. This chain's CDR3 is CASSLRGTYEQYF. The DNA of the CDR3 is TGTGCCAGCAGTTTGAGAGGGACCTACGAGCAGTACTTC. This chain connects TRBV28 to TRBJ2-7, with D maybe TRBD2 (5 bases). V was shortened by 3 bases and J by 2 bases, with 8 bases between the two germline ends. Germline V gives CDR1 MDHEN, CDR2 SYDVKM. This CDR3 contains 13 residues. Together with reference TRBV28 and TRBJ2-7, the CDR3 gives the full variable domain: DVKVTQSSRYLVKRTGEKVFLECVQDMDHENMFWYRQDPGLGLRLIYFSYDVKMKEKGDIPEGYSVSREKKERFSLILESASTNQTSMYLCASSLRGTYEQYFGPGTRLTVT.

The rearrangement uses TRBV6-5 and TRBJ1-2; 10 bases fit TRBD1. The CDR3 consists of 15 residues. V lost 6 bases and J lost 7; bases outside the gene matches: 11. The germline V gene has CDR1 MNHEY and CDR2 SVGAGI. CDR3 in DNA: TGTGCCAGCAGAGAGGGACAGGGGCCACGGGTTGGCTACACCTTC. This gives the protein CASREGQGPRVGYTF.

V and J are TRBV6-6 and TRBJ2-1; 8 bases match TRBD2. CDR1 MNHNY and CDR2 SVGAGI come from the germline V gene (reference sequence). The CDR3 sequence is 16 residues long. V was pared by 4 bases and J by 9 bases, with 14 bases of the junction left unmatched. The CDR3 DNA sequence: TGTGCCAGCAGTTCCACGGTCCCGGGACTAGGTTTTGAGCAGTTCTTC. Protein product: CASSSTVPGLGFEQFF.

V and J are TRBV29-1 and TRBJ1-1; unclear D gene. The germline CDR1 and CDR2 sequences are SQVTM and ANQGSEA. The CDR3 extends over 13 amino acids. V shed 7 bases and J shed 4 bases, with 16 bases lying between them. CDR3: CSATSRLSTEAFF. DNA for the CDR3: TGCAGCGCCACTAGTCGATTATCCACTGAAGCTTTCTTT. Together with reference TRBV29-1 and TRBJ1-1, the CDR3 gives the full variable domain: SAVISQKPSRDICQRGTSLTIQCQVDSQVTMMFWYRQQPGQSLTLIATANQGSEATYESGFVIDKFPISRPNLTFSTLTVSNMSPEDSSIYLCSATSRLSTEAFFGQGTRLTVV.

This chain uses TRBV7-8 with TRBJ2-1; D may be TRBD1 (6 bases). Germline CDR1 SGHVS, CDR2 FQNEAQ. The CDR3 has 14 amino acids. Trimming shortened V by 4 bases and J by 4 bases, and 11 bases separated the two germline ends. CDR3 nucleotides: TGTGCCAGCAGCTCCTGGGACACGTACAATGAGCAGTTCTTC. It yields the protein CASSSWDTYNEQFF.

The chain employs TRBV28 and TRBJ1-5, with 7 bases fitting TRBD1. The CDR3 is 14 residues long. Unmatched junction bases numbered 6, after V lost 8 bases and J lost 2 bases. Germline V gene data show CDR1 as MDHEN and CDR2 as SYDVKM. In nucleotides, the CDR3 is TGTGCCAGCCAGGGGGTCGGGGGCAATCAGCCCCAGCATTTT. It yields the protein CASQGVGGNQPQHF.

The chain employs TRBV5-1 and TRBJ2-7; 8 positions agree with TRBD1. Germline V gives CDR1 SGHRS, CDR2 YFSETQ. J gave up 2 bases and V 4 bases, and 8 bases lay outside the gene matches. This CDR3 comprises 15 residues. CDR3 protein: CASSGAGTGPYEQYF. For the CDR3, the DNA is TGCGCCAGCAGCGGGGCCGGGACAGGTCCCTACGAGCAGTACTTC.

This sequence joins TRBV11-3 and TRBJ2-5, with 11 positions matching TRBD2. CDR1 SGHNT and CDR2 YENEEA come from the germline V gene. The CDR3 spans 17 residues. J gave up 3 bases and V 1 base, and 7 bases lay outside the gene matches. The CDR3 loop is CASSLGLAGGIKETQYF. The CDR3 bases are TGTGCCAGCAGCTTAGGGCTAGCGGGAGGCATTAAAGAGACCCAGTACTTC.

V and J are TRBV13 and TRBJ2-7; D gene unclear. From germline, CDR1 is PRHDT and CDR2 FYEKMQ (reference sequence). The CDR3 is 14 residues long. Trimming removed 4 bases from V and 0 bases from J, with 10 bases in between. This CDR3 is CASSSSPGSYEQYF. CDR3 sequence (DNA): TGTGCCAGCAGCTCCTCACCCGGCTCCTACGAGCAGTACTTC.

The rearrangement uses TRBV6-4 and TRBJ2-3; 7 nucleotides agree with TRBD2. The CDR3 extends over 16 amino acids. The germline gives CDR1 MRHNA, CDR2 SNTAGT. The ends lost 2 bases at V and 2 bases at J; junction bases unmatched: 7. CDR3 in DNA: TGTGCCAGCAGTGACGGGCTAGCGGATAACACAGATACGCAGTATTTT. This gives the protein CASSDGLADNTDTQYF.

The rearrangement joins TRBV6-2 or TRBV6-3 to TRBJ1-2, with TRBD1 matching over 7 bases. The CDR3 has 18 residues. V lost 0 bases to trimming and J lost 2 bases; unmatched junction nucleotides: 12. Germline V lookup: CDR1 MNHEY, CDR2 SVGEGT. CDR3 sequence (DNA): TGTGCCAGCAGTTACTCGATGGACGGACAGGTCCAGAACTATGGCTACACCTTC. Its protein product is CASSYSMDGQVQNYGYTF.

The chain recombines TRBV2 with TRBJ1-6, with D tentatively TRBD1 (5 bases). Germline V gene sequence: CDR1 SNHLY, CDR2 FYNNEI. Trimming stripped 3 bases from V and 5 bases from J, with 14 bases between. This CDR3 comprises 16 residues. For the CDR3, the DNA is TGTGCCAGCAGTGACGAAGGAGCAGGGAATAATTCACCCCTCCACTTT. Amino acids: CASSDEGAGNNSPLHF.

The J gene is TRBJ1-1, the V gene TRBV30; D unresolved. The CDR3 has 14 residues. Germline loops: CDR1 GTSNPN, CDR2 SVGIG (reference sequence). V lost 0 bases, J lost 5 bases, and 13 bases lay in between. The CDR3 is CAWSVDSGETEAFF. The CDR3 DNA reads TGTGCCTGGAGTGTAGATAGCGGAGAGACTGAAGCTTTCTTT.

This sequence joins TRBV21-1 and TRBJ1-5; the table's D call, TRBD1, was not checked against the DNA. TRBV21-1 is termed a pseudogene. This CDR3 region has 15 residues. Written as DNA, the CDR3 is TGTGCCAGCAGGACCCGGGACAGGGGTTGTCAGCCCCAGCATTTT. This translates into CASRTRDRGCQPQHF.

The chain combines TRBV6-5 with TRBJ1-1; D unresolved. The CDR3 is made up of 13 amino acids. V gave up 5 bases and J gave up 7 bases, with 14 bases separating them. The germline CDR1 and CDR2 sequences are MNHEY and SVGAGI. CDR3 coding DNA: TGTGCCAGCAGTAGACGGGAGGAGGGTGAAGCTTTCTTT. Amino acid sequence: CASSRREEGEAFF.

The rearrangement joins TRBV18 to TRBJ1-4; possible D gene TRBD1, 5 bases. V lost 3 bases and J lost 1, with 9 bases in between. Germline V gene lookup returns CDR1 KGHSH and CDR2 LQKENI. CDR3 length: 15 amino acids. This chain's CDR3 is CASSPRQITNEKLFF. The CDR3 region has the DNA TGTGCCAGCTCACCTCGACAGATAACTAATGAAAAACTGTTTTTT.

The chain is built from TRBV28 and TRBJ2-7; 9 bases map to TRBD1. V dropped 6 bases and J dropped 4; count of bases not matched to a gene: 7. This CDR3 has 14 amino acids. Germline CDR1 is MDHEN and CDR2 is SYDVKM. CDR3: CASRSGQGPYEQYF. CDR3 DNA: TGTGCCAGCAGGTCGGGACAGGGACCGTACGAGCAGTACTTC.

V and J are TRBV9 and TRBJ2-1; 7 bases match TRBD2. Germline V gene data show CDR1 as SGDLS and CDR2 as YYNGEE. Trimming removed 1 base from V and 2 bases from J; junction bases left unmatched: 3. There are 15 residues in the CDR3. The CDR3 DNA reads as TGTGCCAGCAGCGTACGCGGGAGTCCCTACAATGAGCAGTTCTTC. Translated, it gives CASSVRGSPYNEQFF.

The rearrangement uses TRBV29-1 and TRBJ1-4; tentatively, D is TRBD1 (6 bases). Germline lookup yields CDR1 SQVTM and CDR2 ANQGSEA. Trimming removed 0 bases from V and 8 bases from J, with 16 bases in between. The CDR3 runs 15 residues. CDR3 coding DNA: TGCAGCGTTGAAGATCGATCAGGGGCAGGAGAAAAACTGTTTTTT. It specifies CSVEDRSGAGEKLFF.

The rearrangement uses TRBV5-6 and TRBJ2-2; D is unclear. CDR1 and CDR2 from the germline V gene are SGHDT and YYEEEE. The V and J ends lost 0 bases and 6 bases respectively, with 9 bases between them. This CDR3 spans 14 amino acids. In DNA, the CDR3 is TGTGCCAGCAGCTTGGGGCAAGCGTCCGGGGAGCTGTTTTTT. Amino acids: CASSLGQASGELFF.